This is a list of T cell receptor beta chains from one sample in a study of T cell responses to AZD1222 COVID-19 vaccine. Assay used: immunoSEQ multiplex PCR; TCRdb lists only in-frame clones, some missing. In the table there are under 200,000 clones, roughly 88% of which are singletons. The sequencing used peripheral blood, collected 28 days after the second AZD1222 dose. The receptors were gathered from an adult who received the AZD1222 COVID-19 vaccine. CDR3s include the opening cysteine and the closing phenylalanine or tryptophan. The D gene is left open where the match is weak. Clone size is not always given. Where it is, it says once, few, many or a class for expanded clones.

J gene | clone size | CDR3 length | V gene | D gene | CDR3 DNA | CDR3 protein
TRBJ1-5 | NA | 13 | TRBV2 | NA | TGTGCCAGCAATGAACGGGGAGTTCAGCCCCAGCATTTT | CASNERGVQPQHF
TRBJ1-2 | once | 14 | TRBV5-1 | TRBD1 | TGCGCCAGCAGCTCCGGGACAGGGTACGATGGCTACACCTTC | CASSSGTGYDGYTF
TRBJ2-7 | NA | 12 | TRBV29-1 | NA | TGCAGCGTTGGTACGTTGGGCTACGAGCAGTACTTC | CSVGTLGYEQYF
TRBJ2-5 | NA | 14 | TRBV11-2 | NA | TGTGCCAGCAGCTTAGTCACATTCCAAGAGACCCAGTACTTC | CASSLVTFQETQYF
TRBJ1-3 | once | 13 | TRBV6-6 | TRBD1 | TGTGCCAGCAGGGGGACAGGGCGGTCTGGCATATATTTT | CASRGTGRSGIYF
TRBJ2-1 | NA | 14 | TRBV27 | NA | TGTGCCAGCAGTTCTGAGACAGTCAATACACAGCAGTTCTTC | CASSSETVNTQQFF
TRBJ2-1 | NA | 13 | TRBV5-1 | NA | TGCGCCAGCAGCGTGGGGTCCTACAATGAGCAGTTCTTC | CASSVGSYNEQFF
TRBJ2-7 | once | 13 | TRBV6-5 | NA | TGTGCCAGCAGTTACGGGCCTTTCAGCGAGCAGTACTTC | CASSYGPFSEQYF
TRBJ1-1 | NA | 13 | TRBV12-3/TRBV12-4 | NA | TGTGCCAGCAGTTTTGACAGAATCTCTGAAGCTTTCTTT | CASSFDRISEAFF
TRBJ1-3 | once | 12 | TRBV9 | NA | TGTGCCAGCAGCGTAGATTTGAACACCATATATTTT | CASSVDLNTIYF
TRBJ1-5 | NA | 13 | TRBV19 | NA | TGTGCCAGTAGAAGGGAAAGAGGTCAGCCCCAGCATTTT | CASRRERGQPQHF
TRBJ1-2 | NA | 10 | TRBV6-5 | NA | TGTGCCAGCCGCATAGAAGGCTACACCTTC | CASRIEGYTF
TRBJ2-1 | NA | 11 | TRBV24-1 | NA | TGTGCCACCAGTGACTGGACAGAGCAGTTCTTC | CATSDWTEQFF
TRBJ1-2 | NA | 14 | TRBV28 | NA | TGTGCCAGCAGTTTATATACAGGGACCTATGGCTACACCTTC | CASSLYTGTYGYTF
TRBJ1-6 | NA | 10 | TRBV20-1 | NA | TGCAGTGCTAGGAGCCAGGCCCTCCACTTT | CSARSQALHF
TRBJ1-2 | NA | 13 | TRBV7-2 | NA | TGTGCCAGCAGCCCATACAACCCCTATGGCTACACCTTC | CASSPYNPYGYTF
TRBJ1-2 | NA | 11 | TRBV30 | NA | TGTGCCTGGAGTGTGGGCTATGGCTACACCTTC | CAWSVGYGYTF
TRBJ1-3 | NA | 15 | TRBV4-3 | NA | TGCGCCAGCAGCCCGCGGCGGGGGGCAGGAAACACCATATATTTT | CASSPRRGAGNTIYF
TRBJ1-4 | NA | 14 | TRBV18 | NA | TGTGCCAGCTCACCAGAAGTTCAGTCAGAAAAACTGTTTTTT | CASSPEVQSEKLFF
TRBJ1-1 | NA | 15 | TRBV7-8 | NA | TGTGCCAGCAGCACCTTACAGAGGACGAACACTGAAGCTTTCTTT | CASSTLQRTNTEAFF
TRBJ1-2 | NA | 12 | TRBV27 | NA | TGTGCCAGCAGTTTTCAAGGAGCAGGCTACACCTTC | CASSFQGAGYTF
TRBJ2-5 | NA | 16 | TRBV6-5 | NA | TGTGCCAGCAGTTACTCCGAAGCGACAGCCCAAGAGACCCAGTACTTC | CASSYSEATAQETQYF
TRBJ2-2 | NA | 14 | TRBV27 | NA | TGTGCCAGCAGTACAGGTTTAAACACCGGGGAGCTGTTTTTT | CASSTGLNTGELFF
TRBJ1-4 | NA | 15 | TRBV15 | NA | TGTGCCACCAGCAGAGAACAGGGTTTTGGTGAAAAACTGTTTTTT | CATSREQGFGEKLFF
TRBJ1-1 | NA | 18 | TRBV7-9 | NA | TGTGCCAGCAGCTTCACCATTCAACAGGAAACGATAAAGACTGAAGCTTTCTTT | CASSFTIQQETIKTEAFF
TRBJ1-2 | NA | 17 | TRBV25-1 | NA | TGTGCCAGCAGTGAACAATCCCCGACAGGATTATTCTATGGCTACACCTTC | CASSEQSPTGLFYGYTF
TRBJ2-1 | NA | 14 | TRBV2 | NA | TGTGCCAGCAGTGAAGTAACGGAATACAATGAGCAGTTCTTC | CASSEVTEYNEQFF
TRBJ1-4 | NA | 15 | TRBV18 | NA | TGTGCCAGCTCCCCGACCCAAGCAACTAATGAAAAACTGTTTTTT | CASSPTQATNEKLFF
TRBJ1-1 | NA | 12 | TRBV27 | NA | TGTGCCAGCAGTCGGGAGGGGGTGAGAGCTTTCTTT | CASSREGVRAFF
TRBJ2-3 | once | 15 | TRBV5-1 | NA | TGCGCCAGCAGCTTGGTTCTGACAGAAGCAGATACGCAGTATTTT | CASSLVLTEADTQYF
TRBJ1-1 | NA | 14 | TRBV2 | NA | TGTGCCAGCAGTGAAGCTGCTCGGGTCCTTGAAGCTTTCTTT | CASSEAARVLEAFF
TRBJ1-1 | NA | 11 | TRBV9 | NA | TGTGCCAGCAGCGAAAACACTGAAGCTTTCTTT | CASSENTEAFF
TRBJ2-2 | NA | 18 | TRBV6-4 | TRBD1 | TGTGCCAGCAGTGACGGGACAGGGGGCCCAAGGGGCACCGGGGAGCTGTTTTTT | CASSDGTGGPRGTGELFF
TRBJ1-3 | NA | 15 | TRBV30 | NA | TGTGCCTGGACGGGCGACGGGGGTCCAGGAAACACCATATATTTT | CAWTGDGGPGNTIYF
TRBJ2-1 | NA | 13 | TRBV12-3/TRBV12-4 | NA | TGTGCCAGCAGTTCCGACCACTACAATGAGCAGTTCTTC | CASSSDHYNEQFF
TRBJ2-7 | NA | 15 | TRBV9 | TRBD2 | TGTGCCAGCAGCTTGGGCGGGGGGCCCCCGAACGAGCAGTACTTC | CASSLGGGPPNEQYF
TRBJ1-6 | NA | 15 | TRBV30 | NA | TGTGCCTGGGGGTCGGATGGCTCCTATAATTCACCCCTCCACTTT | CAWGSDGSYNSPLHF
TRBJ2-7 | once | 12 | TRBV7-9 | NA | TGTGCCAGCAGCGCCGGGCTCTACGAGCAGTACTTC | CASSAGLYEQYF
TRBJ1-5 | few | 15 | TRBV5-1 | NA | TGCGCCAGCAGCTTGAGGACCGCCTCAAATCAGCCCCAGCATTTT | CASSLRTASNQPQHF
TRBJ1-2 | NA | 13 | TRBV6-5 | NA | TGTGCCAGCAGAGCACCGCTTAACTATGGCTACACCTTC | CASRAPLNYGYTF
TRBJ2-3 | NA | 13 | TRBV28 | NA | TGTGCCAGCAGTTTACAGGAGACAGATACGCAGTATTTT | CASSLQETDTQYF